This entry lists 5 T cell receptor beta chains sequenced from one sample in a study of blood T cell repertoires in COVID-19. The method was immunoSEQ multiplex PCR; TCRdb's version includes in-frame clones alone and lacks a portion of them. The data show 310,000 or so clones, roughly 84% seen once. Sequencing was done on a sample of peripheral blood. The origin of the receptors is a man in his forties or fifties with active or convalescent COVID-19.

V is TRBV5-1 and J is TRBJ1-6; TRBD1 matches 7 bases. J lost 8 bases, V lost 1 base, and 6 bases had no gene match. The CDR3 has 15 amino acids. From germline, CDR1 is SGHRS and CDR2 YFSETQ. For the CDR3, the DNA is TGCGCCAGCAGCTTGAGTGGGACAGCAGATTCACCCCTCCACTTT. Translated, it gives CASSLSGTADSPLHF. The complete variable domain, with remaining parts taken from reference TRBV5-1 and TRBJ1-6, reads KAGVTQTPRYLIKTRGQQVTLSCSPISGHRSVSWYQQTPGQGLQFLFEYFSETQRNKGNFPGRFSGRQFSNSRSEMNVSTLELGDSALYLCASSLSGTADSPLHFGNGTRLTVT.

The chain links TRBV5-1 to TRBJ2-7; perhaps TRBD2 as D (7 bases). Trimming took 0 bases from V and 3 from J, leaving 13 bases between them. Germline CDR1 SGHRS, CDR2 YFSETQ. The CDR3 loop spans 15 amino acids. The CDR3 is CASSLEAGALYEQYF. CDR3 DNA sequence: TGCGCCAGCAGCTTGGAGGCGGGGGCCCTCTACGAGCAGTACTTC.

V is TRBV21-1 and J is TRBJ2-2; no check of the table's D call, TRBD2, against the DNA was made. TRBV21-1 is flagged as a pseudogene. CDR3 length: 20 amino acids. This chain's CDR3 is CASSKALWGTSGLNTGELFF. DNA for the CDR3: TGTGCCAGCAGCAAAGCGCTTTGGGGGACTAGCGGCCTGAACACCGGGGAGCTGTTTTTT.

This clone was detected only a few times. The genes are TRBV28 and TRBJ2-5, with D unclear. The ends were cut back, 6 bases at V and 2 bases at J, with 13 bases in the middle. This CDR3 comprises 14 residues. The V gene's germline CDR1 is MDHEN and CDR2 SYDVKM. The CDR3: CASRGIAAQETQYF. CDR3 coding DNA: TGTGCCAGCAGAGGTATAGCAGCGCAAGAGACCCAGTACTTC.

The chain links TRBV6-5 to TRBJ1-3, with D possibly TRBD1 on 6 matching bases. V was shortened by 6 bases and J by 0 bases, with 9 bases between the two germline ends. Germline V gives CDR1 MNHEY, CDR2 SVGAGI. The CDR3 extends over 14 amino acids. This CDR3 is CASRGGGSGNTIYF. As DNA, the CDR3 is TGTGCCAGCAGAGGGGGGGGCTCTGGAAACACCATATATTTT.